Included here is one T cell receptor beta chain sequence, with context. Its antigen remains undetermined. There are no base qualities to consult, and no much larger clone falls within one base. The data derive from a study of Ad26.COV2.S vaccination and SARS-CoV-2 variants (dated by TCRdb to about 2021). About the full investigation: Vaccine-arm donors were drawn from COV1001, a multicentre, randomized, double-blind, placebo-controlled phase I-IIa trial of Ad26.COV2.S in healthy adults. Participants in the trial were split at random into five groups of five each, receiving low-dose or high-dose Ad26.COV2.S once or twice, or else placebo on both occasions. A total of around 32 samples were included in the TCR-sequenced set, comprising approximately 20 Ad26.COV2.S vaccine recipients, 5 placebo recipients and 8 SARS-CoV-2 convalescent individuals. Sequencing of the TCRbeta repertoire served to evaluate the specificity and breadth of SARS-CoV-2-reactive T cell receptors following Ad26.COV2.S vaccination. Dosing of Ad26.COV2.S was intramuscular, at either 5x10^10 or 1x10^11 viral particles, delivered as one shot or as two shots spaced 56 days apart. Throughout the experiments and outcome assessment, investigators stayed blinded to trial group allocation.

Trimming removed 5 bases from V and 8 bases from J, leaving 7 bases between the germline ends. The germline V gene encodes CDR1 SGHRS and CDR2 YFSETQ. The CDR3 sequence holds 11 residues, the cysteine and phenylalanine included. Of the read, only the CDR3 DNA is kept; its 33 bases are in frame from base 1. The treatment or condition label here, explained by the study, means: approximately 18 received Ad26.COV2.S at low or high dose, single or two shots; 5 received placebo; per-sample allocation not given. Repertoires of vaccine and placebo recipients were sequenced from samples collected on day 63 after the first injection. Cohort 1b enrolled some 25 adults aged 18-55 years at a single site in Boston, USA, between 29 July and 7 August 2020. Ad26.COV2.S was a replication-incompetent adenovirus type 26 vector expressing a prefusion-stabilized SARS-CoV-2 spike protein from the original Wuhan strain.

Points the paper makes about the study in general: It was noted by the authors that total T cell responses may have been underestimated by the TCR breadth and depth analyses. Compared with placebo recipients, Ad26.COV2.S recipients showed higher spike-specific TCR breadth (P = 0.0014). After vaccination, spike-specific CD8+ and CD4+ T cell responses were reported to show substantial breadth. Non-spike TCR breadth was comparable between vaccine and placebo recipients, consistent with the vaccine containing only spike. Comparing responses between vaccine doses or regimens was not something the study was powered to do.

The immunoSEQ Assay was used to sequence TCRbeta CDR3 regions. After extraction, genomic DNA underwent amplification by bias-controlled multiplex PCR, followed by high-throughput sequencing. The source study handled its data this way. To quantify the absolute abundance of every unique TCRbeta CDR3 region, sequences were collapsed and filtered. Usable DNA was measured by amplifying reference genes present in all nucleated cells, and TCRbeta template counts were normalized to that usable DNA to estimate T cell fraction. Repertoire TCRs were annotated as SARS-CoV-2-specific by exact matching of V gene, CDR3 amino acid sequence and J gene to a known reactive TCR set. The reference SARS-CoV-2 TCR set was obtained from MIRA and was filtered for enrichment in COVID-19-positive ImmuneCODE repertoires, whereby public or cross-reactive TCRs were removed. Drawing on the MIRA antigens, annotated TCRs were analysed further at the level of specific ORF or position within ORF. Breadth was defined as annotated unique rearrangements over total unique productive rearrangements; depth was the summed frequency of those rearrangements. TCR breadth was compared between groups using two-sided Wilcoxon rank-sum tests. TCRdb limited this immuneACCESS table to in-frame rearrangements with V and J called. A share of clones is missing; checked studies link under half to unresolved V genes, and the rest is unexplained. V and J calls and clone size are copied from that table; D and trimming were computed from the DNA. The sample table lists around 320,000 clones, more than 75% of them with a count of one. The ten largest clones take up about 3.4% of the sample.

This TCR came from a person between 18 and 65 years old who received the Ad26.COV2.S COVID-19 vaccine or a placebo. The source was peripheral blood, collected in a trial of Ad26.COV2.S vaccine versus placebo. In this chain, TRBV5-1 is recombined with TRBJ1-4; TRBD1 is a possible D gene, resting on 5 matching bases. Here is the DNA: TGCGCCAGCAGGAGGGACGAAAAACTGTTTTTT. Its product reads: CASRRDEKLFF. With the rest looked up from the reference TRBV5-1 and TRBJ1-4 genes rather than sequenced, the full variable domain is KAGVTQTPRYLIKTRGQQVTLSCSPISGHRSVSWYQQTPGQGLQFLFEYFSETQRNKGNFPGRFSGRQFSNSRSEMNVSTLELGDSALYLCASRRDEKLFFGSGTQLSVL.